A selection of T cell receptor beta chains follows, all from one sample in a study of cytomegalovirus exposure and HLA in healthy donors. The table came from immunoSEQ multiplex PCR; TCRdb's copy has only in-frame clones and leaves some out. The data hold 200,000 to 250,000 clones, with roughly four fifths observed a single time. What was sequenced was PBMCs. Receptor source: a woman aged 40-49 years in good health and CMV-seronegative. Both conserved end residues are part of each CDR3.

CDR3,V,J
CASSYPDINSPLHF,TRBV6-6,TRBJ1-6
CASSLKRPADTQYF,TRBV5-1,TRBJ2-3
CASSYLGGGRNEQFF,TRBV6-5,TRBJ2-1
CSAPPGGYTF,TRBV20-1,TRBJ1-2
CASSREGGTYEQYF,TRBV5-1,TRBJ2-7
CASSSLGGAPPLGETQYF,TRBV5-4,TRBJ2-5
CACHPGEKDQPQHF,TRBV2,TRBJ1-5
CASSQSRNTGELFF,TRBV25-1,TRBJ2-2
CASSPESGSVAFF,TRBV7-6,TRBJ1-1
CATRTQTGGSYNEQFF,TRBV15,TRBJ2-1
CASSRGGIQTKETQYF,TRBV9,TRBJ2-5
CAWNRNYGYTF,TRBV30,TRBJ1-2
CASSFDTEAFF,TRBV2,TRBJ1-1
CASSFGQGTSYNEQFF,TRBV6-6,TRBJ2-1
CASTSGVTVADTQYF,TRBV28,TRBJ2-3
CASSLYRSGGAPREQYF,TRBV7-8,TRBJ2-7
CASSLVSRRGAPRDTQYF,TRBV5-1,TRBJ2-3
CASSPTSGVTGGELFF,TRBV5-1,TRBJ2-2
CASSGTSRPGELFF,TRBV2,TRBJ2-2
CASSIRGDQPQHF,TRBV2,TRBJ1-5
CASSYSMRTGDGYTF,TRBV6-5,TRBJ1-2
CASRSSLGRETQYF,TRBV28,TRBJ2-5
CASSVGGGAIDTQYF,TRBV6-5,TRBJ2-3
CASSYSAAGLQETQYF,TRBV6-5,TRBJ2-5
CASSVEGDGGELFF,TRBV9,TRBJ2-2
CASSLVGQNEQFF,TRBV11-2,TRBJ2-1
CASSFNGYTF,TRBV5-6,TRBJ1-2
CASSLRISGAYEQYF,TRBV7-2,TRBJ2-7
CASSPRGYYEQYF,TRBV19,TRBJ2-7
CASSQDLQGPGADTQYF,TRBV4-2,TRBJ2-3
CASSPQTGAGLAPLHF,TRBV6-6,TRBJ1-6
CASSLEEGQPQHF,TRBV7-3,TRBJ1-5
CASSRHSGGANNEQFF,TRBV7-9,TRBJ2-1
CASSTVSGNYGYTF,TRBV5-5,TRBJ1-2
CASSLGMNTEAFF,TRBV27,TRBJ1-1
CASSESTVAEAFF,TRBV10-1,TRBJ1-1
CSAIHETNYGYTF,TRBV29-1,TRBJ1-2
CASSLAQQGNQPQHF,TRBV5-5,TRBJ1-5
CASSGGTGVNSEAFF,TRBV6-1,TRBJ1-1
CASSFGTGHSGELFF,TRBV27,TRBJ2-2
CASSLSLAGNQPQHF,TRBV28,TRBJ1-5
CASRGGQGNSPLHF,TRBV5-8,TRBJ1-6
CASSVGTAIMNTEAFF,TRBV19,TRBJ1-1
CASSLRGSYGYTF,TRBV7-9,TRBJ1-2
CASSYRTGGLGSYNSPLHF,TRBV5-4,TRBJ1-6
CASRGEGNEKLFF,TRBV2,TRBJ1-4
CASSEFRDRGMPLHF,TRBV6-1,TRBJ1-6
CASSIGAGATYGYTF,TRBV9,TRBJ1-2
CASSLRGTSGSTDTQYF,TRBV11-3,TRBJ2-3
CASSLGLGGQATNYGYTF,TRBV7-9,TRBJ1-2
CASSVPFRRARPEAFF,TRBV6-1,TRBJ1-1
CAGRGAYEQYF,TRBV2,TRBJ2-7